A single T cell receptor beta chain is shown here with its context. Its antigen is still unknown. The source of the sample is a study of Ad26.COV2.S vaccination and SARS-CoV-2 variants. About the study: Each vaccinee took Ad26.COV2.S intramuscularly, once or twice 56 days apart.

The method was immunoSEQ multiplex PCR; TCRdb's version includes in-frame clones alone and lacks a portion of them. The table shows under 600,000 clones, with approximately 90% occurring only once. Sample treatment: 19 received Ad26.COV2.S at low or high dose, single or two shots; a few received placebo; per-sample allocation not given. It was on day 63 after the first vaccine or placebo injection that samples were taken. An Ad26 vector was used to express Wuhan-strain SARS-CoV-2 spike as the vaccine. Study findings and constraints: Similar non-spike TCR breadth was seen in vaccine and placebo recipients. It was reported that spike-specific CD8+ and CD4+ T cell responses were substantially broad after vaccination.

The receptor was isolated from a person aged 18-60 years who received the Ad26.COV2.S COVID-19 vaccine or a placebo. The specimen comprised peripheral blood, sampled in a trial of Ad26.COV2.S vaccine versus placebo.

The DNA of the CDR3 is TGTGCCAGCGGTAAGGACAGGGGTTGGACAGATACGCAGTATTTT. Encoded protein: CASGKDRGWTDTQYF. The chain combines TRBV6-5 with TRBJ2-3, with TRBD1 matching 9 bases. J lost 3 bases, V lost 8 bases, and 9 bases had no gene match. The CDR3 length is 15 residues. Per the germline V gene, CDR1 is MNHEY and CDR2 is SVGAGI.